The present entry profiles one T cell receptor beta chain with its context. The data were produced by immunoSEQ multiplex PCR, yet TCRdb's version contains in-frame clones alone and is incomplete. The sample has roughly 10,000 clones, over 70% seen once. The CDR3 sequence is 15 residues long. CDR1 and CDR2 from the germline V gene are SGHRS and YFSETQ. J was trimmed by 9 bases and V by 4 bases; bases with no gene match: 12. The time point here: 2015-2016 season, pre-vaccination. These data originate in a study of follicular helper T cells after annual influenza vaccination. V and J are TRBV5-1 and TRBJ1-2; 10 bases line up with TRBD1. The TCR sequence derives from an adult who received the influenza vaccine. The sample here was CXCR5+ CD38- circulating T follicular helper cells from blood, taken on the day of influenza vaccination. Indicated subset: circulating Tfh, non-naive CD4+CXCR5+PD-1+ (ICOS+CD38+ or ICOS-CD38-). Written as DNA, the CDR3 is TGCGCCAGCAGCGTCACGCCGGGACAGGGGCTTAGCTACACCTTC. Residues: CASSVTPGQGLSYTF.